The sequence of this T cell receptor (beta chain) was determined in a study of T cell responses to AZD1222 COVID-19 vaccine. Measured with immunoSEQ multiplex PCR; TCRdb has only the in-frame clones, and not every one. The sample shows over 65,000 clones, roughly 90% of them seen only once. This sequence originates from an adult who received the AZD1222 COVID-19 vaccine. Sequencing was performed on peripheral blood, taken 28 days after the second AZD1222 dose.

The CDR3 nucleotides are TGCAGTGCTAGTCCCCCGACCGGGAACACAGATACGCAGTATTTT. Translated, it gives CSASPPTGNTDTQYF. V is TRBV20-1 and J is TRBJ2-3, with a weak D call TRBD2 (5 bases). Trimming took 3 bases from V and 2 from J, leaving 15 bases between them. There are 15 residues in the CDR3. Germline CDR1 and CDR2: DFQATT and SNEGSKA (reference sequence).